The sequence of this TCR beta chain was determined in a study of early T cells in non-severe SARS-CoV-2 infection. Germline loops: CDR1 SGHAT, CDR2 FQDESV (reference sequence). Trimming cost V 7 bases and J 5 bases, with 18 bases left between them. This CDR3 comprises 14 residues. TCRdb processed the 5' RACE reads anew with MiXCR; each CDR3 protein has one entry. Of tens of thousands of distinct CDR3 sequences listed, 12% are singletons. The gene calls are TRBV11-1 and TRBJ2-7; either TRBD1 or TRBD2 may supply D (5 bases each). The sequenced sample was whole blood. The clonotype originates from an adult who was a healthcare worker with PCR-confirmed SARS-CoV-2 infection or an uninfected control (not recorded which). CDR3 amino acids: CASTTRGAFDEQYF. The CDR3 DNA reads TGTGCCAGCACAACAAGGGGAGCGTTCGACGAGCAGTACTTC.